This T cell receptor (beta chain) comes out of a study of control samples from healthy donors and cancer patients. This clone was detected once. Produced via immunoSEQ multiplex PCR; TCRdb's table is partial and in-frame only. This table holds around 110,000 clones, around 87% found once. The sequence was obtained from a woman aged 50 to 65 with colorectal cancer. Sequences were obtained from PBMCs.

The CDR3 DNA reads TGTGCCAGCAGTGGTTTAGGTTTAGCTGAAGCTTTCTTT. Its protein is CASSGLGLAEAFF. The chain carries TRBV2 and TRBJ1-1, with D unresolved. The germline CDR1 and CDR2 sequences are SNHLY and FYNNEI. The length of the CDR3 is 13 residues. Deletions cut 4 bases from V and 6 bases from J, with 12 bases between.